The 32 T cell receptor beta chains below come from one sample, sequenced in a study of blood T cell repertoires in COVID-19. TCRdb's table, derived via immunoSEQ multiplex PCR, lists solely in-frame clones and lacks some. The sample has approximately 200,000 clones, more than 85% seen once. The source material was peripheral blood. Source of these receptors: a woman aged 25 to 39 with active or convalescent COVID-19.

The chain uses TRBV7-9 and TRBJ1-2; possible D gene TRBD1, 5 bases. The CDR3 runs to 14 residues. V was cut by 1 base and J by 5 bases, with 11 bases left in between. Per germline, CDR1 SEHNR and CDR2 FQNEAQ (reference sequence). The CDR3 sequence: CASSLEGMIYGYTF. The CDR3 nucleotides read TGTGCCAGCAGCTTAGAGGGGATGATATATGGCTACACCTTC.

This clone was seen a single time. The V gene is TRBV24-1, the J gene TRBJ2-1; a possible D gene is TRBD2 (6 bases). The V end lost 1 base, the J end lost 5 bases, and 14 bases lay between the germline ends. The germline V gene encodes CDR1 KGHDR and CDR2 SFDVKD. The CDR3 contains 16 residues. This CDR3 reads CATSDFSGRTHNEQFF. In DNA form, the CDR3 reads TGTGCCACCAGTGATTTTAGTGGGAGGACCCACAATGAGCAGTTCTTC.

The V call is TRBV28, the J call TRBJ1-1; D gene unclear. This CDR3 contains 11 residues. Trimming left V 3 bases short and J 9 bases short, with 8 bases between. In germline, CDR1 is MDHEN, CDR2 SYDVKM. CDR3 sequence: CASSLRAQAFF. The CDR3 nucleotides read TGTGCCAGCAGTTTGAGAGCCCAAGCTTTCTTT.

The chain recombines TRBV19 with TRBJ1-1; 12 bases align to TRBD1. Germline V gene sequence: CDR1 LNHDA, CDR2 SQIVND (reference sequence). This CDR3 has 15 residues. With 3 bases clipped from V and 2 bases from J, the junction kept 1 base outside the gene matches. Written as DNA, the CDR3 is TGTGCCAGTAGTATCGGGACAGGGGGCAACACTGAAGCTTTCTTT. Protein: CASSIGTGGNTEAFF. Supplemented by reference TRBV19 and TRBJ1-1, the full variable domain reads DGGITQSPKYLFRKEGQNVTLSCEQNLNHDAMYWYRQDPGQGLRLIYYSQIVNDFQKGDIAEGYSVSREKKESFPLTVTSAQKNPTAFYLCASSIGTGGNTEAFFGQGTRLTVV.

J is TRBJ1-2 and V is TRBV11-2; TRBD1 matches at 11 bases. Germline-derived CDR1 and CDR2 are SGHAT and FQNNGV. V lost 3 bases and J lost 4; bases outside the gene matches: 13. CDR3 length: 18 residues. The CDR3 spells CASSFGQGAIPRGYGYTF. The CDR3 DNA follows: TGTGCCAGCAGCTTCGGACAGGGGGCGATTCCTCGGGGCTATGGCTACACCTTC. The entire variable domain, with the rest obtained from reference TRBV11-2 and TRBJ1-2, is as follows: EAGVAQSPRYKIIEKRQSVAFWCNPISGHATLYWYQQILGQGPKLLIQFQNNGVVDDSQLPKDRFSAERLKGVDSTLKIQPAKLEDSAVYLCASSFGQGAIPRGYGYTFGSGTRLTVV.

This clone was seen a handful of times. The rearrangement joins TRBV5-1 to TRBJ2-1; 9 positions match TRBD2. The CDR3 runs 16 residues. Losses at the gene ends were 0 bases for V and 2 bases for J; bases not matched to a gene: 3. Germline values: CDR1 SGHRS, CDR2 YFSETQ. In DNA, the CDR3 is TGCGCCAGCAGCTTGGTAGCGGGAGTAGCCTACAATGAGCAGTTCTTC. Its translation: CASSLVAGVAYNEQFF.

The chain carries TRBV10-1 and TRBJ1-5; no clear D gene. Between the trimmed V and J ends, which lost 8 bases and 0 bases, there was a span of 8 bases. This CDR3 has 13 residues. Germline CDR1 WNHNN, CDR2 SYGVQD (reference sequence). The CDR3 region has the DNA TGCGCCAGCTCGGTAAATAGCAATCAGCCCCAGCATTTT. Amino acids: CASSVNSNQPQHF.

V is TRBV9 and J is TRBJ2-5; possible D gene TRBD1, 6 bases. The V end lost 2 bases, the J end lost 3 bases, and 8 bases lay between the germline ends. CDR3 length: 13 residues. Germline values: CDR1 SGDLS, CDR2 YYNGEE. The CDR3 is CASSVPGEETQYF. The CDR3 region has the DNA TGTGCCAGCAGCGTGCCAGGGGAAGAGACCCAGTACTTC.

A single count supports this clone. The chain carries TRBV19 and TRBJ2-7; D is unresolved. The CDR3 is made up of 15 amino acids. Germline V gene data show CDR1 as LNHDA and CDR2 as SQIVND (reference sequence). Trimming removed 3 bases from V and 3 bases from J, with 15 bases in between. The CDR3 spells CASSMNSGVIYEQYF. The CDR3 nucleotides read TGTGCCAGTAGTATGAACTCGGGTGTGATCTACGAGCAGTACTTC.

V and J are TRBV6-5 and TRBJ2-7; TRBD1 matches at 8 bases. J was trimmed by 3 bases and V by 7 bases; bases with no gene match: 8. Germline V gives CDR1 MNHEY, CDR2 SVGAGI. CDR3 length equals 14 residues. The CDR3 bases are TGTGCCAGCAAGAGGGGACAGGTCGACTACGAGCAGTACTTC. Translating gives CASKRGQVDYEQYF.

V and J are TRBV5-6 and TRBJ1-5, with D perhaps TRBD1 (5 bases). The CDR3 consists of 13 residues. From germline, CDR1 is SGHDT and CDR2 YYEEEE. V was clipped by 3 bases and J by 5 bases, with 9 bases between them. CDR3 amino acids: CASSSGIDQPQHF. The CDR3 DNA follows: TGTGCCAGCAGCTCAGGGATCGATCAGCCCCAGCATTTT. Variable domain in full (rest from reference TRBV5-6 and TRBJ1-5): DAGVTQSPTHLIKTRGQQVTLRCSPKSGHDTVSWYQQALGQGPQFIFQYYEEEERQRGNFPDRFSGHQFPNYSSELNVNALLLGDSALYLCASSSGIDQPQHFGDGTRLSIL.

The CDR3 spells CASRPGILGTEAFF. In DNA, the CDR3 is TGTGCCAGCAGGCCCGGGATATTGGGCACTGAAGCTTTCTTT. The rearrangement uses TRBV6-5 and TRBJ1-1; D uncertain. The germline V gene has CDR1 MNHEY and CDR2 SVGAGI. CDR3 length: 14 residues. The germline V and J ends were trimmed by 6 bases and 4 bases, with 15 bases remaining between them.

The chain recombines TRBV7-2 with TRBJ1-2; tentative D call: TRBD1 (6 bases). Deletions cut 6 bases from V and 6 bases from J, with 14 bases between. Germline-derived CDR1 and CDR2 are SGHTA and FQGNSA. The CDR3 runs to 13 residues. The CDR3 sequence: CASRSRGWDGYTF. CDR3 in DNA: TGTGCCAGCAGATCCAGGGGATGGGATGGCTACACCTTC. Variable domain in full (rest from reference TRBV7-2 and TRBJ1-2): GAGVSQSPSNKVTEKGKDVELRCDPISGHTALYWYRQSLGQGLEFLIYFQGNSAPDKSGLPSDRFSAERTGGSVSTLTIQRTQQEDSAVYLCASRSRGWDGYTFGSGTRLTVV.

The gene calls are TRBV4-1 and TRBJ2-4, with a weak D call TRBD1 (7 bases). Trimming left V 0 bases short and J 1 base short, with 13 bases between. The CDR3 has 17 amino acids. From germline, CDR1 is MGHRA and CDR2 YSYEKL. CDR3 loop: CASSQEESGGAKNIQYF. The CDR3 DNA is TGCGCCAGCAGCCAAGAGGAGTCAGGGGGGGCCAAAAACATTCAGTACTTC.

The chain carries TRBV30 and TRBJ1-5; 7 bases line up with TRBD1. The CDR3 extends over 14 amino acids. Germline V gene lookup returns CDR1 GTSNPN and CDR2 SVGIG (reference sequence). J lost 4 bases, V lost 3 bases, and 6 bases had no gene match. The CDR3 is CAWSEGAGNQPQHF. The CDR3, as DNA: TGTGCCTGGAGCGAGGGGGCTGGAAATCAGCCCCAGCATTTT. The whole variable domain, filled in from reference TRBV30 and TRBJ1-5, reads SQTIHQWPATLVQPVGSPLSLECTVEGTSNPNLYWYRQAAGRGLQLLFYSVGIGQISSEVPQNLSASRPQDRQFILSSKKLLLSDSGFYLCAWSEGAGNQPQHFGDGTRLSIL.

The rearrangement uses TRBV2 and TRBJ2-1, with D possibly being TRBD1 (6 bases). Germline CDR1 SNHLY, CDR2 FYNNEI. The CDR3 length is 16 residues. Deletions cut 8 bases from V and 4 bases from J, with 21 bases between. CDR3 nucleotide sequence: TGTGCCAGCTTCTCCGGGACACGGGGTTTGTACAATGAGCAGTTCTTC. Protein product: CASFSGTRGLYNEQFF.

The genes are TRBV27 and TRBJ1-2; tentatively, D is TRBD1 (5 bases). Germline loops: CDR1 MNHEY, CDR2 SMNVEV (reference sequence). V was pared by 6 bases and J by 6 bases, with 26 bases between. This CDR3 has 17 amino acids. The CDR3 nucleotides read TGTGCCAGCAGAGCCGGGTGGGGGGTTGCCATAAAAAATGGCTACACCTTC. Its translation is CASRAGWGVAIKNGYTF.

The chain recombines TRBV24-1 with TRBJ1-1; D unresolved. The germline gives CDR1 KGHDR, CDR2 SFDVKD. V dropped 5 bases and J dropped 4 bases, with 22 bases sitting between them. CDR3 length equals 17 residues. CDR3 DNA sequence: TGTGCCACCAGTGGCGAGGACGAGGACTCTGGTTTCACTGAAGCTTTCTTT. Protein product: CATSGEDEDSGFTEAFF.

V usage is TRBV10-1 and J usage is TRBJ2-5, with 8 bases identical to TRBD2. Germline V CDR1 and CDR2: WNHNN, SYGVQD (reference sequence). The V segment lost 0 bases and the J segment 5 bases; nucleotides outside the gene matches: 5. The CDR3 consists of 15 residues. The CDR3 loop reads CASSESGTRAETQYF. The CDR3 nucleotides read TGCGCCAGCAGTGAGTCCGGGACTAGGGCCGAGACCCAGTACTTC.

The V and J genes are TRBV28 and TRBJ1-2; no clear D. The ends were cut back, 6 bases at V and 3 bases at J, with 17 bases in the middle. CDR3 length: 15 residues. The germline V gene encodes CDR1 MDHEN and CDR2 SYDVKM. The CDR3: CASSPGWSFDYGYTF. The DNA of the CDR3 is TGTGCCAGCAGCCCAGGATGGTCGTTTGACTATGGCTACACCTTC.

This chain links TRBV11-2 with TRBJ1-2; 7 bases map to TRBD1. CDR1 SGHAT and CDR2 FQNNGV come from the germline V gene. J lost 6 bases, V lost 1 base, and 2 bases had no gene match. The CDR3 has 13 residues. CDR3 protein: CASSLADRDGYTF. CDR3 nucleotides: TGTGCCAGCAGCTTAGCAGACAGGGATGGCTACACCTTC.

This sequence joins TRBV28 and TRBJ2-3, with 8 bases aligning to TRBD2. The CDR3 has 17 amino acids. The germline V gene has CDR1 MDHEN and CDR2 SYDVKM. The V and J ends lost 7 bases and 1 base, in that order; junction bases with no gene match: 13. As DNA, the CDR3 is TGTGCCAGCATCCGTAGGGTGCGGGAGGCTCGCACAGATACGCAGTATTTT. Translated: CASIRRVREARTDTQYF.

The chain links TRBV6-5 to TRBJ2-7; 9 nucleotides match TRBD2. Per germline, CDR1 MNHEY and CDR2 SVGAGI. Losses at the gene ends were 7 bases for V and 5 bases for J; bases not matched to a gene: 6. CDR3 size: 13 residues. The DNA of the CDR3 is TGTGCCAGCATCGGGACTAGCCTCGACGAGCAGTACTTC. The encoded protein is CASIGTSLDEQYF.

The chain couples TRBV7-9 to TRBJ1-5; D remains ambiguous. V was trimmed by 1 base and J by 0 bases, leaving 7 bases between them. Germline-derived CDR1 and CDR2 are SEHNR and FQNEAQ (reference sequence). The CDR3 consists of 15 residues. The CDR3 loop is CASSLGYGSNQPQHF. For the CDR3, the DNA is TGTGCCAGCAGCTTAGGTTACGGTAGCAATCAGCCCCAGCATTTT. Full variable domain (outside the CDR3, taken from reference TRBV7-9 and TRBJ1-5): DTGVSQNPRHKITKRGQNVTFRCDPISEHNRLYWYRQTLGQGPEFLTYFQNEAQLEKSRLLSDRFSAERPKGSFSTLEIQRTEQGDSAMYLCASSLGYGSNQPQHFGDGTRLSIL.

This clone was recorded a few times. J is TRBJ1-2 and V is TRBV5-6; 8 bases are a match to TRBD1. With 4 bases clipped from V and 1 base from J, the junction kept 6 bases outside the gene matches. The CDR3 has 15 amino acids. Germline V gene data show CDR1 as SGHDT and CDR2 as YYEEEE. The CDR3: CASSLDRGGNYGYTF. As DNA, the CDR3 is TGTGCCAGCAGCCTTGACAGGGGTGGTAACTATGGCTACACCTTC.

This chain's CDR3 is CASSPIGTGKGREQFF. Written as DNA, the CDR3 is TGTGCCAGCAGCCCGATCGGGACAGGGAAGGGCCGTGAGCAGTTCTTC. V and J are TRBV11-2 and TRBJ2-1; 9 bases map to TRBD1. Germline loops: CDR1 SGHAT, CDR2 FQNNGV. The junction had 14 bases not matched to a gene; V was cut back by 5 bases and J by 9 bases. This CDR3 region has 16 residues.

This clone was seen once. The V and J genes are TRBV5-6 and TRBJ2-7; D may be TRBD2 (5 bases). Trimming pared 3 bases from V and 7 bases from J, leaving 14 bases between. This CDR3 is built from 13 residues. CDR1 is SGHDT, CDR2 YYEEEE, per germline. The CDR3 protein is CASSWRAEWEQYF. The CDR3 bases are TGTGCCAGCAGCTGGAGAGCGGAGTGGGAGCAGTACTTC.

This clone was counted only a few times. The chain joins TRBV4-1 to TRBJ1-2; 7 bases match TRBD1. CDR1 and CDR2 (germline): MGHRA, YSYEKL. Trimming took 1 base from V and 5 from J; bases not matched to a gene: 13. The CDR3 totals 17 residues. The CDR3, as DNA: TGCGCCAGCAGCCAAGGAGAAACATGGGACAGAAATTATGGCTACACCTTC. Translating gives CASSQGETWDRNYGYTF.

The V gene is TRBV3-1 (or the pseudogene TRBV3-2), the J gene TRBJ1-6; D is perhaps TRBD1 (5 bases). The CDR3 loop spans 15 amino acids. In germline, CDR1 is LGHDT, CDR2 YNNKEL (reference sequence). V was clipped by 1 base and J by 8 bases, with 12 bases between them. The CDR3 region is CASSQVREGDSPLHF. The DNA of the CDR3 is TGTGCCAGCAGCCAAGTCAGGGAGGGAGATTCACCCCTCCACTTT.

This chain connects TRBV28 to TRBJ2-1, with D perhaps matching TRBD2 (6 bases). Looked up from germline, CDR1 is MDHEN and CDR2 is SYDVKM. CDR3 length: 14 residues. V lost 9 bases to trimming and J lost 5 bases, with 17 bases between them. CDR3 protein: CASLSGGYDNEQFF. The CDR3 nucleotides are TGTGCCAGTCTGTCCGGGGGATACGACAATGAGCAGTTCTTC.

The chain couples TRBV5-4 to TRBJ1-2, with 8 positions matching TRBD1. The CDR3 is made up of 13 amino acids. The germline gives CDR1 SGHNT, CDR2 YYREEE (reference sequence). Trimming took 5 bases from V and 6 from J; bases not matched to a gene: 6. CDR3 amino acids: CASSSGQGDGYTF. The CDR3 DNA reads TGTGCCAGCAGTTCCGGACAGGGAGATGGCTACACCTTC.

This clone was picked up one time. J is TRBJ2-5 and V is TRBV7-9, with 10 bases matching TRBD2. Germline loops: CDR1 SEHNR, CDR2 FQNEAQ (reference sequence). The CDR3 loop spans 19 amino acids. The V segment lost 2 bases and the J segment 1 base; nucleotides outside the gene matches: 13. CDR3 coding DNA: TGTGCCAGCAGCTTATCTGGGCTAGCGGGAGAATGGGGCCAAGAGACCCAGTACTTC. This codes for CASSLSGLAGEWGQETQYF.